The 4 T cell receptor beta chains listed next were all sequenced from one sample in a study of vaccination and CD4 T cells after COVID-19. Their recognized antigens are unknown. Sequencing of cultured CD4+ T cell DNA used the Oncomine TCR Beta short-read assay. TCRdb re-derived calls from the PCR reads in MiXCR, one entry per CDR3 protein. The data show 10,000 or so distinct CDR3 sequences, more than 65% seen once. Treatment: approximately 9-day PBMC culture with coronavirus spike peptide pools or control peptides (ViraFEST assay). The material sequenced was CD4+ T cells from blood, cultured in vitro. The receptor source for this set is a human donor who had recovered from COVID-19.

This sequence joins TRBV25-1 and TRBJ2-1; no firm D call. Trimming took off 3 bases at V and 4 bases at J, with 4 bases between the two ends. CDR1 MGHDK and CDR2 SYGVNS come from the germline V gene. CDR3 size: 12 residues. CDR3 nucleotides: TGTGCCAGCAGTGATCGATACAATGAGCAGTTCTTC. The encoded protein is CASSDRYNEQFF.

The V call is TRBV7-9, the J call TRBJ1-6; no clear D gene. From germline, CDR1 is SEHNR and CDR2 FQNEAQ (reference sequence). Trimming removed 4 bases at V and 0 bases at J, with 13 bases between. The CDR3 consists of 17 residues. CDR3 sequence reads: CASSSPRESSYNSPLHF. CDR3 coding DNA: TGTGCCAGCAGCTCCCCCCGAGAGAGCTCCTATAATTCACCCCTCCACTTT.

This rearrangement joins TRBV6-1 to TRBJ2-7; D is possibly TRBD2 (5 bases). CDR3 length: 12 amino acids. CDR1 is MNHNS, CDR2 SASEGT, per germline. Trimming shortened V by 4 bases and J by 7 bases, and 11 bases separated the two germline ends. DNA for the CDR3: TGTGCCAGCAGTGGCATCGAGCGGGAGCAGTACTTC. Its protein product is CASSGIEREQYF.

The table lists this clonotype with a count of one. The chain is built from TRBV15 and TRBJ1-1; D possibly corresponds to TRBD1 (6 bases). Germline CDR1 LNHNV, CDR2 YYDKDF (reference sequence). V shed 0 bases and J shed 10 bases, with 18 bases lying between them. CDR3 length equals 15 residues. Written as DNA, the CDR3 is TGTGCCACCAGCAGAGATCGCGGGGGGCGCGACGGAGCTTTCTTT. Translated, it gives CATSRDRGGRDGAFF.